The 2 T cell receptor beta chains given below trace back to one sample, sequenced in a study of blood T cell repertoires in COVID-19 (dated by TCRdb to the early 2020s). Libraries were built with the immunoSEQ multiplex PCR assay. TCRdb re-hosts the immuneACCESS table, in-frame sequences only. Its copies lack some clones; in the studies checked, an unresolved V gene accounts for under half of them, and the cause for the rest is not known. Here the sample has around 68,000 clones; approximately 88% occur a single time. 5% to 6.5% of the sample is taken by the ten largest. Source material: peripheral blood. The origin of the receptors is a woman in her 50s with acute or convalescent COVID-19.

The chain is built from TRBV23-1 and TRBJ1-6, with unresolved D. TRBV23-1 carries the ORF label, with uncertain function. The CDR3 is 16 residues long. V was pared by 1 base and J by 8 bases, with 15 bases between. The CDR3 protein is CASSQFPARPHSPLHF. Written as DNA, the CDR3 is TGCGCCAGCAGTCAATTCCCGGCCAGGCCTCATTCACCCCTCCACTTT.

The chain joins TRBV3-1 (or the pseudogene TRBV3-2) to TRBJ2-7; 7 bases are a match to TRBD2. Germline V CDR1 and CDR2: LGHDT, YNNKEL (reference sequence). The V gene end was trimmed by 4 bases and the J gene end by 3 bases; junction bases not matched to a gene: 12. This CDR3 region has 16 residues. The CDR3 nucleotides are TGTGCCAGCAGCCCCATCCCTAGCGGTGGCCGCTACGAGCAGTACTTC. Protein sequence: CASSPIPSGGRYEQYF.